What follows are 20 T cell receptor beta chains derived from one specimen sequenced in a study of regulatory and conventional T cells in RAG deficiency. Here immunoSEQ multiplex PCR was the method, and the copy in TCRdb shows in-frame clones only, minus some. The table records some 31,000 clones, 90% to 95% of them present only once. Blood CD4+ CD25-low CD127-high conventional T cells supplied the genomic DNA template. These data also featured in a second study, about regulatory T cells. That source reports: The primer mix had 52 TRBV and 13 TRBJ primers.

Sequencing was performed on CD25- CD4+ T cells sorted from blood. The receptors derive from a human donor in good health.

The chain couples TRBV5-1 to TRBJ2-5; 8 nucleotides agree with TRBD1. Germline V gives CDR1 SGHRS, CDR2 YFSETQ. The CDR3 sequence is 15 residues long. V lost 4 bases, J lost 2 bases, and 7 bases stayed unmatched. CDR3 loop: CASSTRQGRQETQYF. CDR3 nucleotide sequence: TGCGCCAGCAGCACCCGACAGGGGCGGCAAGAGACCCAGTACTTC. Based on the CDR3 plus reference TRBV5-1 and TRBJ2-5, the full variable domain is KAGVTQTPRYLIKTRGQQVTLSCSPISGHRSVSWYQQTPGQGLQFLFEYFSETQRNKGNFPGRFSGRQFSNSRSEMNVSTLELGDSALYLCASSTRQGRQETQYFGPGTRLLVL.

V and J are TRBV5-1 and TRBJ2-5; possible D gene TRBD1, 6 bases. The CDR3 length is 15 residues. V shed 1 base and J shed 5 bases, with 15 bases lying between them. Germline CDR1 is SGHRS and CDR2 is YFSETQ. DNA for the CDR3: TGCGCCAGCAGCTTGACAGGGACCCTGGCGGAGACCCAGTACTTC. It is translated as CASSLTGTLAETQYF.

The chain links TRBV11-2 to TRBJ2-3; 8 nucleotides align to TRBD2. J gave up 8 bases and V 0 bases, and 7 bases lay outside the gene matches. Germline V gene lookup returns CDR1 SGHAT and CDR2 FQNNGV. The CDR3 covers 15 residues. CDR3 coding DNA: TGTGCCAGCAGCTTAGACCGGGGGGGGCAGGGTACGCAGTATTTT. Its protein product is CASSLDRGGQGTQYF. The variable domain in full, with the rest retrieved from reference TRBV11-2 and TRBJ2-3, is EAGVAQSPRYKIIEKRQSVAFWCNPISGHATLYWYQQILGQGPKLLIQFQNNGVVDDSQLPKDRFSAERLKGVDSTLKIQPAKLEDSAVYLCASSLDRGGQGTQYFGPGTRLTVL.

The V and J genes are TRBV11-2 and TRBJ2-5; D gene ambiguous. The CDR3 has 11 residues. V dropped 5 bases and J dropped 5 bases, with 6 bases sitting between them. CDR1 is SGHAT, CDR2 FQNNGV, per germline. CDR3: CASSLVETQYF. CDR3 sequence (DNA): TGTGCCAGCAGCCTCGTGGAGACCCAGTACTTC.

The chain employs TRBV7-9 and TRBJ2-1; D may be TRBD2 (6 bases). V was cut by 5 bases and J by 5 bases, with 13 bases left in between. Germline CDR1 reads SEHNR; CDR2 reads FQNEAQ (reference sequence). CDR3 size: 14 residues. CDR3 sequence (DNA): TGTGCCAGCAGCCCCGGGACTGGAGACAATGAGCAGTTCTTC. Translated, it gives CASSPGTGDNEQFF.

The genes are TRBV18 and TRBJ1-1; maybe TRBD1 (5 bases). Trimming removed 6 bases at V and 1 base at J, with 12 bases between. CDR3 length equals 14 residues. Per germline, CDR1 KGHSH and CDR2 LQKENI. CDR3 region: CASSGQLGNTEAFF. CDR3 DNA sequence: TGTGCCAGCTCCGGACAATTGGGGAACACTGAAGCTTTCTTT.

The rearrangement uses TRBV6-1 and TRBJ1-4; a possible D gene is TRBD1 (5 bases). Germline CDR1 reads MNHNS; CDR2 reads SASEGT. The CDR3 has 13 residues. Trimming stripped 6 bases from V and 2 bases from J, with 7 bases between. The CDR3 loop is CASRGQTNEKLFF. CDR3 in DNA: TGTGCCAGCAGGGGGCAGACTAATGAAAAACTGTTTTTT.

A single count supports this clone. The genes are TRBV15 and TRBJ2-3, with D possibly matching TRBD1 (5 bases). The CDR3 has 17 amino acids. Trimming pared 0 bases from V and 1 base from J, leaving 14 bases between. Germline CDR1 LNHNV, CDR2 YYDKDF (reference sequence). The CDR3 bases are TGTGCCACCAGCAGAGATCTGGTCTTACAGGGCACAGATACGCAGTATTTT. It translates to CATSRDLVLQGTDTQYF.

V and J are TRBV5-5 and TRBJ2-6; TRBD1 matches 9 bases. The germline CDR1 and CDR2 sequences are SGHKS and YYEKEE (reference sequence). The trim removed 7 bases at V and 3 bases at J, leaving 8 bases unmatched. This CDR3 comprises 16 residues. The CDR3 sequence is CASFPGQGLGANVLTF. The CDR3 DNA reads as TGTGCCAGCTTCCCGGGACAGGGACTTGGGGCCAACGTCCTGACTTTC.

This chain links TRBV11-2 with TRBJ1-1; D gene ambiguous. In germline, CDR1 is SGHAT, CDR2 FQNNGV. This CDR3 is built from 15 residues. Trimming pared 5 bases from V and 1 base from J, leaving 14 bases between. CDR3 in DNA: TGTGCCAGCAGCCCATCATTGACACAGAACACTGAAGCTTTCTTT. As protein: CASSPSLTQNTEAFF. Drawing the rest from reference TRBV11-2 and TRBJ1-1, the complete variable domain is EAGVAQSPRYKIIEKRQSVAFWCNPISGHATLYWYQQILGQGPKLLIQFQNNGVVDDSQLPKDRFSAERLKGVDSTLKIQPAKLEDSAVYLCASSPSLTQNTEAFFGQGTRLTVV.

V usage is TRBV10-2 and J usage is TRBJ2-5; TRBD1 might be the D (7 bases). This CDR3 has 15 amino acids. The ends were cut back, 2 bases at V and 9 bases at J, with 19 bases in the middle. Germline lookup yields CDR1 WSHSY and CDR2 SAAADI. The CDR3 DNA reads TGCGCCAGCAGTGAGGCGACAGCTAGGAGGGGGCCCCAGTACTTC. Translating gives CASSEATARRGPQYF.

The J gene is TRBJ1-1, the V gene TRBV30, with TRBD1 as a possible D gene (5 bases). This CDR3 comprises 14 residues. The V gene lost 0 bases and the J gene lost 3 bases, with 11 bases spanning the gap. The V gene's germline CDR1 is GTSNPN and CDR2 SVGIG (reference sequence). Here the CDR3 reads CAWSVGGKDTEAFF. As DNA, the CDR3 is TGTGCCTGGAGTGTTGGGGGGAAGGACACTGAAGCTTTCTTT.

Here the CDR3 reads CASSPEAWKGVKDGYTF. As DNA, the CDR3 is TGTGCCAGCAGTCCTGAGGCTTGGAAGGGAGTGAAGGATGGCTACACCTTC. The chain links TRBV27 to TRBJ1-2; D is uncertain. The CDR3 is made up of 17 amino acids. Germline CDR1 and CDR2: MNHEY and SMNVEV (reference sequence). The V gene lost 5 bases and the J gene lost 6 bases, with 25 bases spanning the gap.

This rearrangement joins TRBV30 to TRBJ2-7; possible D gene TRBD1, 6 bases. V was pared by 3 bases and J by 6 bases, with 15 bases between. The CDR3 length is 13 residues. CDR1 is GTSNPN, CDR2 SVGIG, per germline (reference sequence). The chain's CDR3 is CAWSVLQGTEQYF. The DNA for the CDR3 is TGTGCCTGGAGCGTCCTACAGGGAACCGAGCAGTACTTC.

This chain links TRBV6-1 with TRBJ2-2; 7 bases are shared with TRBD1. This CDR3 is 15 amino acids long. Germline loops: CDR1 MNHNS, CDR2 SASEGT. V shed 5 bases and J 6 bases; nucleotides not matched to a gene: 9. The CDR3 sequence: CASSRDRAISGELFF. DNA for the CDR3: TGTGCCAGCAGTCGCGACAGGGCGATTTCCGGGGAGCTGTTTTTT.

This chain connects TRBV4-1 to TRBJ2-2; D remains unclear. Germline CDR1 and CDR2: MGHRA and YSYEKL. V shed 2 bases and J shed 7 bases, with 8 bases lying between them. CDR3 length: 13 residues. The CDR3 sequence is CASSQSPSGELFF. The CDR3 bases are TGCGCCAGCAGCCAATCCCCCAGCGGGGAGCTGTTTTTT.

V and J are TRBV19 and TRBJ2-1, with no clear D. V shed 1 base and J shed 0 bases, with 19 bases lying between them. This CDR3 spans 19 amino acids. Germline CDR1 and CDR2: LNHDA and SQIVND (reference sequence). The CDR3 nucleotides read TGTGCCAGTAGTATAGGGGTGGGTAGGAGCCTCTCCTCCTACAATGAGCAGTTCTTC. Its protein product is CASSIGVGRSLSSYNEQFF.

The V gene is TRBV28, the J gene TRBJ2-2, with D uncertain. CDR1 and CDR2 from the germline V gene are MDHEN and SYDVKM. V gave up 6 bases and J gave up 2 bases, with 10 bases separating them. There are 14 residues in the CDR3. The CDR3 is CASRPTVNTGELFF. CDR3 nucleotides: TGTGCCAGCAGGCCCACAGTAAACACCGGGGAGCTGTTTTTT.

The gene calls are TRBV5-1 and TRBJ2-1, with unresolved D. Trimming pared 5 bases from V and 0 bases from J, leaving 9 bases between. The CDR3 spans 14 residues. Germline V lookup: CDR1 SGHRS, CDR2 YFSETQ. The CDR3 DNA reads as TGCGCCAGCAGGGTAAGGAGCTCCTACAATGAGCAGTTCTTC. Protein product: CASRVRSSYNEQFF. Drawing the rest from reference TRBV5-1 and TRBJ2-1, the complete variable domain is KAGVTQTPRYLIKTRGQQVTLSCSPISGHRSVSWYQQTPGQGLQFLFEYFSETQRNKGNFPGRFSGRQFSNSRSEMNVSTLELGDSALYLCASRVRSSYNEQFFGPGTRLTVL.

The genes are TRBV7-9 and TRBJ1-1, with 9 bases identical to TRBD1. Trimming removed 3 bases from V and 1 base from J; junction bases left unmatched: 9. Germline V gives CDR1 SEHNR, CDR2 FQNEAQ (reference sequence). The CDR3 totals 17 residues. The CDR3 reads CASSLIGTGRGNTEAFF. CDR3 sequence (DNA): TGTGCCAGCAGCTTGATTGGGACAGGGCGAGGGAACACTGAAGCTTTCTTT.